The source of this TCR beta chain is a study of blood T cell repertoires in COVID-19. Study at large: T cells, B-cell-depleted T cells, or PBMCs provided the cDNA or gDNA that served as material.

This study enrolled people aged about 18 to 90 from 20 to 25 US geographic areas. Clinical histories supplied by participants themselves formed the basis of cohort assignment. Using immunoSEQ multiplex PCR, the repertoire was profiled, and TCRdb retains in-frame clones only, with some absent. The repertoire includes a few hundred thousand clones, about 85% of them detected once, and about 6.9% sits in the top ten. Trimming removed 2 bases from V and 6 bases from J; junction bases left unmatched: 11. The V gene's germline CDR1 is LNHDA and CDR2 SQIVND (reference sequence). This CDR3 has 16 residues. The specimen sequenced was PBMCs or T cells enriched from blood (not recorded which). This TCR derives from a woman in her 50s who had been exposed to COVID-19. This chain joins TRBV19 and TRBJ1-1; 8 bases line up with TRBD1. The CDR3 spells CASSIPRTGRSSEAFF. CDR3 coding DNA: TGTGCCAGTAGTATACCACGGACAGGGCGTAGCTCTGAAGCTTTCTTT.